A single sample gave rise to the 2 T cell receptor beta chains below, sequenced in a study of blood T cell repertoires in COVID-19. The protocol was immunoSEQ multiplex PCR, while the TCRdb copy is restricted to in-frame clones and leaves out a portion. This sample has over 75,000 clones, with around 80% found just once. What was sequenced was peripheral blood. These receptors came from a man in his 70s with acute or convalescent COVID-19.

The rearrangement joins TRBV5-4 to TRBJ2-6; D is possibly TRBD2 (5 bases). CDR1 SGHNT and CDR2 YYREEE come from the germline V gene (reference sequence). V dropped 3 bases and J dropped 1 base, with 17 bases sitting between them. The CDR3 consists of 18 residues. The CDR3 is CASSSIEGAVSGANVLTF. In DNA, the CDR3 is TGTGCCAGCAGCTCGATCGAGGGTGCGGTATCTGGGGCCAACGTCCTGACTTTC.

The CDR3 DNA follows: TGTGCCAGCAGCCCCCAGCGGGTGCACGAGCAGTACTTC. This encodes CASSPQRVHEQYF. The chain employs TRBV7-2 and TRBJ2-7, with TRBD2 as a possible D gene (6 bases). V gave up 5 bases and J gave up 5 bases, with 13 bases separating them. The CDR3 sequence is 13 residues long. Per the germline V gene, CDR1 is SGHTA and CDR2 is FQGNSA. Full variable domain (remainder filled in from reference TRBV7-2 and TRBJ2-7): GAGVSQSPSNKVTEKGKDVELRCDPISGHTALYWYRQSLGQGLEFLIYFQGNSAPDKSGLPSDRFSAERTGGSVSTLTIQRTQQEDSAVYLCASSPQRVHEQYFGPGTRLTVT.